Listed here are 14 T cell receptor beta chains from one sample, sequenced in a study of blood T cell repertoires in COVID-19. TCRdb keeps only in-frame clones here, not all; method: immunoSEQ multiplex PCR. The data hold approximately 250,000 clones, with about 90% observed a single time. The sample was peripheral blood. The receptors were sampled from a woman in her seventies with COVID-19, enrolled during active disease.

The chain employs TRBV6-6 and TRBJ2-3, with 9 bases matching TRBD2. Germline V gene sequence: CDR1 MNHNY, CDR2 SVGAGI (reference sequence). This CDR3 comprises 15 residues. The trim removed 6 bases at V and 0 bases at J, leaving 4 bases unmatched. CDR3 protein: CASRIAGESTDTQYF. The CDR3, as DNA: TGTGCCAGCAGAATAGCGGGAGAAAGCACAGATACGCAGTATTTT.

This chain joins TRBV5-1 and TRBJ2-7, with 10 positions matching TRBD1. V lost 4 bases, J lost 2 bases, and 9 bases stayed unmatched. This CDR3 is built from 16 residues. Germline CDR1 is SGHRS and CDR2 is YFSETQ. The CDR3 nucleotides are TGCGCCAGCAGCCCGGGGGACAGGGGCTTTCCCTACGAGCAGTACTTC. Amino acid sequence: CASSPGDRGFPYEQYF.

This clone has just one count. This chain joins TRBV6-6 and TRBJ2-5, with D possibly TRBD2 on 6 matching bases. The V end lost 2 bases, the J end lost 5 bases, and 12 bases lay between the germline ends. This CDR3 is 14 amino acids long. Looked up from germline, CDR1 is MNHNY and CDR2 is SVGAGI (reference sequence). CDR3 region: CASSYRAGWETQYF. CDR3 coding DNA: TGTGCCAGCAGTTACAGGGCGGGGTGGGAGACCCAGTACTTC.

The chain is built from TRBV5-4 and TRBJ2-2, with 11 bases matching TRBD1. J lost 1 base, V lost 1 base, and 3 bases had no gene match. In germline, CDR1 is SGHNT, CDR2 YYREEE (reference sequence). The CDR3 consists of 17 residues. Here the CDR3 reads CASSLRTGGENTGELFF. In nucleotides, the CDR3 is TGTGCCAGCAGCTTGCGGACAGGGGGCGAGAACACCGGGGAGCTGTTTTTT. Full variable domain (missing parts from reference TRBV5-4 and TRBJ2-2): ETGVTQSPTHLIKTRGQQVTLRCSSQSGHNTVSWYQQALGQGPQFIFQYYREEENGRGNFPPRFSGLQFPNYSSELNVNALELDDSALYLCASSLRTGGENTGELFFGEGSRLTVL.

The chain couples TRBV5-1 to TRBJ1-5, with 7 bases lining up with TRBD1. Germline values: CDR1 SGHRS, CDR2 YFSETQ. Germline trimming cut 4 bases from V and 5 bases from J; bases unmatched to any gene: 6. The length of the CDR3 is 14 residues. The CDR3 sequence is CASSLRTGDQPQHF. DNA for the CDR3: TGCGCCAGCAGCCTTCGGACAGGAGATCAGCCCCAGCATTTT.

The chain employs TRBV28 and TRBJ1-4; D perhaps matches TRBD1 (5 bases). This CDR3 is built from 15 residues. The V gene's germline CDR1 is MDHEN and CDR2 SYDVKM. V was cut by 6 bases and J by 2 bases, with 13 bases left in between. CDR3 sequence reads: CASRSPGSTNEKLFF. The CDR3 coding sequence is TGTGCCAGCAGGTCTCCAGGGTCGACTAATGAAAAACTGTTTTTT.

The chain links TRBV11-3 to TRBJ2-3, with 9 positions matching TRBD2. The germline V gene has CDR1 SGHNT and CDR2 YENEEA. This CDR3 region has 16 residues. V gave up 5 bases and J gave up 3 bases; unmatched junction bases: 9. CDR3 in DNA: TGTGCCAGCAGCCGCATAGCGGGAGTAGTGACAGATACGCAGTATTTT. This gives the protein CASSRIAGVVTDTQYF. The full variable domain, with the rest looked up from reference TRBV11-3 and TRBJ2-3, is EAGVVQSPRYKIIEKKQPVAFWCNPISGHNTLYWYLQNLGQGPELLIRYENEEAVDDSQLPKDRFSAERLKGVDSTLKIQPAELGDSAVYLCASSRIAGVVTDTQYFGPGTRLTVL.

This rearrangement joins TRBV6-4 to TRBJ1-1, with TRBD1 as a possible D gene (5 bases). The CDR3 has 13 amino acids. The V gene's germline CDR1 is MRHNA and CDR2 SNTAGT. V lost 5 bases, J lost 6 bases, and 13 bases lay in between. The CDR3: CASSRDRRAEAFF. The CDR3 bases are TGTGCCAGCAGTCGAGACAGAAGGGCTGAAGCTTTCTTT.

Only one count was recorded for this clone. This chain connects TRBV10-1 to TRBJ2-1, with TRBD1 as a possible D gene (6 bases). The CDR3 consists of 17 residues. Deletions cut 10 bases from V and 0 bases from J, with 22 bases between. Germline values: CDR1 WNHNN, CDR2 SYGVQD (reference sequence). The CDR3 protein is CANSEFQGISSYNEQFF. CDR3 sequence (DNA): TGCGCCAACTCGGAATTCCAGGGGATTAGCTCCTACAATGAGCAGTTCTTC.

The chain recombines TRBV19 with TRBJ1-3, with 12 bases fitting TRBD1. Germline trimming cut 6 bases from V and 1 base from J; bases unmatched to any gene: 1. CDR1 and CDR2 from the germline V gene are LNHDA and SQIVND (reference sequence). The CDR3 length is 15 residues. The CDR3 coding sequence is TGTGCCAGTAGGGGACAGGGGGCATCTGGAAACACCATATATTTT. Amino acid sequence: CASRGQGASGNTIYF.

The chain is built from TRBV19 and TRBJ1-1; D is possibly TRBD1 (5 bases). Germline CDR1 reads LNHDA; CDR2 reads SQIVND (reference sequence). Trimming removed 9 bases at V and 3 bases at J, with 20 bases between. The CDR3 length is 15 residues. CDR3 bases: TGTGCCAGCGGGGGGGTTTTGGGATCAGACACTGAAGCTTTCTTT. Translation: CASGGVLGSDTEAFF.

V usage is TRBV19 and J usage is TRBJ2-2; TRBD2 matches 11 bases. The CDR3 is 15 amino acids. The germline V gene encodes CDR1 LNHDA and CDR2 SQIVND (reference sequence). Trimming cost V 7 bases and J 1 base; bases outside gene matches: 2. CDR3 sequence: CASNLAGGNTGELFF. In DNA, the CDR3 is TGTGCCAGTAACCTAGCGGGAGGGAACACCGGGGAGCTGTTTTTT.

The chain links TRBV12-3 or TRBV12-4 to TRBJ1-6; a weak D match, TRBD1 (5 bases). V lost 6 bases and J 14 bases, leaving 17 bases between the germline ends. The CDR3 covers 13 residues. The CDR3 region is CASRLPGESALHF. In nucleotides, the CDR3 is TGTGCCAGCAGGCTACCGGGGGAGTCCGCCCTCCACTTT.

J is TRBJ1-2 and V is TRBV7-2; TRBD1 matches 9 bases. V was clipped by 4 bases and J by 5 bases; unmatched bases: 8. This CDR3 comprises 15 residues. Germline lookup yields CDR1 SGHTA and CDR2 FQGNSA. The DNA for the CDR3 is TGTGCCAGCAGCTGGGGTACGACAGGGGGGTATGGCTACACCTTC. It encodes CASSWGTTGGYGYTF.